What follows describes a single TCR beta chain. Its antigen is unknown. No per-base quality is available; no much larger clone lies one base away. These data originate in a study of blood T cell repertoires in COVID-19 (TCRdb year 2020). Describing the broader study: The collaborator samples originated in the United States, Italy and Spain and spanned the acute and convalescent phases of COVID-19. The material from the prospective study consisted of cDNA or gDNA derived from T cells, B-cell-depleted T cells, or PBMCs. Subjects who had been exposed to COVID-19, were actively infected with it, or had recovered from it provided the deeply sampled blood TCRbeta repertoires that made up the dataset. The repertoires were released in a freely available public database meant as a resource for research on the immune response to SARS-CoV-2. The samples were drawn from the first 160 participants of the ongoing ImmuneRACE study and from 1,200 or so subjects provided by 6 global collaborators. The sample metadata nearly always contained a de-identified subject ID, COVID-19 status, age in years and sex. Where available, HLA class I and class II types were obtained from metadata supplied by the sample provider rather than from assay-based typing.

TCRbeta CDR3 regions were amplified from genomic DNA using the immunoSEQ Assay, a bias-controlled multiplex PCR. Regarding the original processing steps: Within the assay, amplification of reference gene primers was used to estimate how many nucleated cells each sample contained. To quantify the absolute abundance of each unique TCRbeta CDR3 rearrangement, sequence reads were collapsed and filtered. For each sample, productive Simpson clonality was calculated as the square root of Simpson's diversity index across productive rearrangements. Entries here come from immuneACCESS through TCRdb and include only in-frame sequences with V and J called. Some clones fail to appear in such tables; in the studies checked, an unresolved V gene covers under half of the shortfall, and the cause of the remainder is unknown. Clone size and the V and J calls come from that table; the DNA yielded D and trimming. The sample contains about 180,000 clones, approximately 90% of them found a single time. The ten largest account for 1.6% of the sample.

Whole blood was collected in K2EDTA tubes by collaborating institutions according to the institutions' own protocols. For TCRbeta analysis, collaborators shipped samples as frozen whole blood, isolated PBMCs, or DNA extracted from either of those sample types. Points the paper makes about the study in general: How much clinical and demographic metadata was included differed by source and by participant, and the metadata was provided uncurated.

The clonotype originates from a woman between 45 and 65 years old with acute or convalescent COVID-19. Specimen: peripheral blood.

The sequenced DNA is TGTGCCAGCAGCTTGGGGGCCCTCCCTGAAGCTTTCTTT. Translated, this gives CASSLGALPEAFF. The receptor chain draws on TRBV11-2 and TRBJ1-1; TRBD1 could be the D gene, as 6 bases match. V is cut by 3 bases and J by 6 bases, and the space between the germline ends is 11 bases. CDR1 and CDR2, looked up from the germline V gene, are SGHAT and FQNNGV. The CDR3 has 13 amino acids, counting the end cysteine and phenylalanine. Left in the record is the CDR3 DNA by itself, 39 bases read in frame from the first base.